The next 31 T cell receptor beta chains were all read from a single sample in a study of T cells after yellow fever vaccination (dated by TCRdb to between 2018 and 2020). The library relied on 5' RACE. The data were produced on an Illumina HiSeq 2500. In-frame beta chains were kept once TCRdb had trimmed the public reads at Q25 with fastp and called clones with MiXCR. Rows with one shared CDR3 protein collapse into an entry with the most common genes and DNA. The sample table records roughly 150,000 distinct CDR3 sequences; under 8% of these occur just once. More than 0.55% of the sample belongs to the ten largest clones. In light of the paper, this sample's treatment or condition label describes: live attenuated yellow fever vaccine strain. The source was CD4+ T cells sorted from PBMCs, collected 10 days after the yellow fever booster vaccination. These receptors were obtained from a man aged 30 to 45 who received the YFV17D yellow fever vaccine.

The V gene is TRBV19, the J gene TRBJ2-7, with D unresolved. The CDR3 loop spans 11 amino acids. V lost 5 bases, J lost 5 bases, and 7 bases lay in between. Germline V gene sequence: CDR1 LNHDA, CDR2 SQIVND (reference sequence). The CDR3 protein is CASSRWNEQYF. The CDR3 DNA sequence: TGTGCCAGTAGTCGGTGGAACGAGCAGTACTTC.

About this clonotype: A much larger clone is a single base away; this may be a read error. The J gene is TRBJ2-2, the V gene TRBV5-8; D is unresolved. CDR3 length equals 15 residues. CDR1 SGHTS and CDR2 YDEGEE come from the germline V gene. The V and J ends lost 4 bases and 3 bases respectively, with 13 bases between them. CDR3 loop: CASSRAYGDTGELFF. The DNA of the CDR3 is TGTGCCAGCAGCCGGGCCTACGGTGACACCGGGGAGCTGTTTTTT. Variable domain in full (rest from reference TRBV5-8 and TRBJ2-2): EAGVTQSPTHLIKTRGQQATLRCSPISGHTSVYWYQQALGLGLQFLLWYDEGEERNRGNFPPRFSGRQFPNYSSELNVNALELEDSALYLCASSRAYGDTGELFFGEGSRLTVL.

This clonotype was seen ten or more times. The J gene is TRBJ2-1, the V gene TRBV5-4; 14 nucleotides align to TRBD2. J gave up 9 bases and V 4 bases, and 9 bases lay outside the gene matches. Germline V CDR1 and CDR2: SGHNT, YYREEE (reference sequence). This CDR3 spans 16 amino acids. The CDR3 is CASSTPGLAGVSEQFF. Written as DNA, the CDR3 is TGTGCCAGCAGCACGCCGGGACTAGCGGGAGTGAGTGAGCAGTTCTTC.

This clonotype was seen at least ten times. The V gene is TRBV4-2, the J gene TRBJ2-1; the D gene is possibly TRBD2 (6 bases). The CDR3 loop spans 13 amino acids. The germline CDR1 and CDR2 sequences are LGHNA and YNFKEQ. Trimming pared 0 bases from V and 7 bases from J, leaving 7 bases between. CDR3 sequence (DNA): TGTGCCAGCAGCCAAGATGGGGGGAATGAGCAGTTCTTC. Protein: CASSQDGGNEQFF.

Ten or more counts support this clonotype. Here the CDR3 DNA reads TGTGCCAGCAGCCTAGCGACAGGGTTTAATAACGAGCAGTACTTC. It encodes CASSLATGFNNEQYF. The rearrangement links TRBV4-2 to TRBJ2-7; 7 bases agree with TRBD1. In germline, CDR1 is LGHNA, CDR2 YNFKEQ. The CDR3 has 15 residues. V trimming: 4 bases; J trimming: 5 bases; junction bases outside the gene matches: 11.

This clonotype was detected many times. The chain is built from TRBV24-1 and TRBJ2-3; TRBD1 might be the D (6 bases). The V gene lost 2 bases and the J gene lost 2 bases, with 16 bases spanning the gap. This CDR3 has 17 residues. Germline CDR1 is KGHDR and CDR2 is SFDVKD. The CDR3 sequence: CATSDSPSGAPTDTQYF. In DNA, the CDR3 is TGTGCCACCAGTGATTCGCCCTCAGGGGCCCCCACAGATACGCAGTATTTT.

This clonotype was detected a few times. The genes are TRBV20-1 and TRBJ2-5; 8 bases fit TRBD1. The CDR3 totals 16 residues. CDR1 DFQATT and CDR2 SNEGSKA come from the germline V gene (reference sequence). V lost 3 bases, J lost 1 base, and 10 bases stayed unmatched. In DNA form, the CDR3 reads TGCAGTGCTAGCCCCCGGACAGGGCTAGGCCAAGAGACCCAGTACTTC. Translation: CSASPRTGLGQETQYF.

Here the CDR3 DNA reads TGTGCCAGCTCACCCCAGCAGACTAGCGGGATTATCTACGAGCAGTACTTC. It specifies CASSPQQTSGIIYEQYF. The V call is TRBV18, the J call TRBJ2-7; 11 nucleotides line up with TRBD2. From germline, CDR1 is KGHSH and CDR2 LQKENI. This CDR3 has 17 residues. The ends lost 3 bases at V and 3 bases at J; junction bases unmatched: 10.

The V call is TRBV10-3, the J call TRBJ2-7, with TRBD2 identical over 7 bases. CDR1 and CDR2 from the germline V gene are ENHRY and SYGVKD. Trimming took 5 bases from V and 7 from J; bases not matched to a gene: 14. The CDR3 has 15 amino acids. The CDR3 loop reads CAISPYSGLGGEQYF. The CDR3 DNA reads TGTGCCATCAGTCCCTATAGCGGGCTGGGCGGGGAGCAGTACTTC.

The V call is TRBV27, the J call TRBJ2-5, with 12 bases that match TRBD2. Germline lookup yields CDR1 MNHEY and CDR2 SMNVEV (reference sequence). The CDR3 extends over 16 amino acids. V lost 2 bases and J lost 5; bases outside the gene matches: 6. The DNA of the CDR3 is TGTGCCAGCAGTTTAGGGGCTAGCGGGAGGGCCGAGACCCAGTACTTC. As protein: CASSLGASGRAETQYF.

V is TRBV20-1 and J is TRBJ2-2, with 10 nucleotides matching TRBD2. Looked up from germline, CDR1 is DFQATT and CDR2 is SNEGSKA (reference sequence). The CDR3 runs to 16 residues. CDR3 sequence reads: CCARPPSGSDTGELFF. CDR3 nucleotides: TGCTGCGCTAGACCCCCTAGCGGGAGCGACACCGGGGAGCTGTTTTTT.

This clonotype showed up just a few times. CDR3 sequence (DNA): TGTGCCACCAGTGATTTTCTGGCGGGGAGCACAGATACGCAGTATTTT. Amino acid sequence: CATSDFLAGSTDTQYF. The chain has TRBV24-1 and TRBJ2-3; possibly TRBD2 for D (6 bases). The CDR3 runs 16 residues. CDR1 and CDR2 (germline): KGHDR, SFDVKD. The V and J ends lost 1 base and 0 bases respectively, with 10 bases between them.

Ten or more counts support this clonotype. This rearrangement joins TRBV6-5 to TRBJ1-2; D possibly corresponds to TRBD1 (6 bases). This CDR3 is 14 amino acids long. V lost 6 bases to trimming and J lost 4 bases, with 15 bases between them. Germline V gene sequence: CDR1 MNHEY, CDR2 SVGAGI. This CDR3 reads CASSRTGGGYGYTF. The DNA for the CDR3 is TGTGCCAGCAGCCGAACCGGGGGCGGCTATGGCTACACCTTC.

The table lists this clonotype with many counts. The gene calls are TRBV29-1 and TRBJ1-1; perhaps TRBD1 as D (6 bases). There are 13 residues in the CDR3. Trimming stripped 7 bases from V and 4 bases from J, with 16 bases between. Germline V gene lookup returns CDR1 SQVTM and CDR2 ANQGSEA. The DNA for the CDR3 is TGCAGCGCCCGTGGGGGGGCGCCCACTGAAGCTTTCTTT. Residues: CSARGGAPTEAFF.

This clonotype was seen just once. CDR3 protein: CASSARADEQFF. CDR3 nucleotide sequence: TGTGCCAGCAGCGCCAGGGCGGATGAGCAGTTCTTC. The rearrangement joins TRBV11-3 to TRBJ2-1, with a weak D call TRBD1 (5 bases). V gave up 5 bases and J gave up 8 bases, with 10 bases separating them. The CDR3 contains 12 residues. The V gene's germline CDR1 is SGHNT and CDR2 YENEEA.

This clonotype was seen many times. The CDR3 nucleotides read TGTGCCAGCCTTCAAGACAGGGAGGCGACCCAGTACTTC. Translated, it gives CASLQDREATQYF. The chain combines TRBV2 with TRBJ2-5; TRBD1 might be the D (7 bases). The germline V and J ends were trimmed by 8 bases and 7 bases, with 17 bases remaining between them. The CDR3 extends over 13 amino acids. CDR1 and CDR2 from the germline V gene are SNHLY and FYNNEI. The full variable domain, its missing parts supplied by reference TRBV2 and TRBJ2-5, is EPEVTQTPSHQVTQMGQEVILRCVPISNHLYFYWYRQILGQKVEFLVSFYNNEISEKSEIFDDQFSVERPDGSNFTLKIRSTKLEDSAMYFCASLQDREATQYFGPGTRLLVL.

The chain employs TRBV28 and TRBJ2-2; D is perhaps TRBD2 (6 bases). The CDR3 covers 20 residues. Per the germline V gene, CDR1 is MDHEN and CDR2 is SYDVKM. V was cut by 7 bases and J by 4 bases, with 31 bases left in between. CDR3 sequence reads: CASTESGTATGLQSTGELFF. As DNA, the CDR3 is TGTGCCAGCACCGAATCTGGGACGGCAACGGGACTTCAGAGCACCGGGGAGCTGTTTTTT. The full variable domain, with the rest looked up from reference TRBV28 and TRBJ2-2, is DVKVTQSSRYLVKRTGEKVFLECVQDMDHENMFWYRQDPGLGLRLIYFSYDVKMKEKGDIPEGYSVSREKKERFSLILESASTNQTSMYLCASTESGTATGLQSTGELFFGEGSRLTVL.

Only a few counts were recorded for this clonotype. The chain uses TRBV10-2 and TRBJ2-5; the D gene is possibly TRBD1 (5 bases). Germline V gives CDR1 WSHSY, CDR2 SAAADI. This CDR3 region has 11 residues. The V end was cut by 7 bases, the J end by 7 bases, with 10 bases between. The chain's CDR3 is CASKDKGTQYF. The CDR3 DNA follows: TGCGCCAGCAAGGACAAGGGGACCCAGTACTTC.

About this clonotype itself: A read error may be the cause here, since a much bigger clone is one base away. The chain employs TRBV20-1 and TRBJ2-1, with 8 bases lining up with TRBD2. Per the germline V gene, CDR1 is DFQATT and CDR2 is SNEGSKA (reference sequence). The CDR3 extends over 16 amino acids. The CDR3 coding sequence is TGCAATGCTAGATGGGCAAGCGGGAGCTCCTACAATGAGCAGTTCTTC. The encoded protein is CNARWASGSSYNEQFF.

This chain joins TRBV27 and TRBJ1-4, with 8 nucleotides matching TRBD1. Germline-derived CDR1 and CDR2 are MNHEY and SMNVEV (reference sequence). Trimming cost V 2 bases and J 3 bases; bases outside gene matches: 2. There are 15 residues in the CDR3. CDR3: CASSLGQGPNEKLFF. The CDR3, as DNA: TGTGCCAGCAGTTTAGGACAGGGCCCTAATGAAAAACTGTTTTTT.

CDR3 residues: CATSREGVGRSPYNEQFF. In DNA, the CDR3 is TGTGCCACCAGCAGAGAGGGGGTGGGCAGGAGCCCTTACAATGAGCAGTTCTTC. This rearrangement joins TRBV15 to TRBJ2-1; possibly TRBD1 or TRBD2 for D (5 bases each). Germline V CDR1 and CDR2: LNHNV, YYDKDF (reference sequence). The CDR3 sequence is 18 residues long. Trimming took 0 bases from V and 4 from J, leaving 19 bases between them. The full variable domain, its missing parts supplied by reference TRBV15 and TRBJ2-1, is DAMVIQNPRYQVTQFGKPVTLSCSQTLNHNVMYWYQQKSSQAPKLLFHYYDKDFNNEADTPDNFQSRRPNTSFCFLDIRSPGLGDTAMYLCATSREGVGRSPYNEQFFGPGTRLTVL.

This clonotype has just a few counts. The rearrangement links TRBV12-3 or TRBV12-4 to TRBJ2-5; 9 positions agree with TRBD2. With V trimmed by 5 bases and J by 5 bases, 12 bases remained unmatched. This CDR3 region has 16 residues. The CDR3 DNA sequence: TGTGCCAGCAGTCCGGGGGGGGCGGGAGGGTACGAGACCCAGTACTTC. It specifies CASSPGGAGGYETQYF.

The chain is built from TRBV25-1 and TRBJ2-1, with D tentatively TRBD2 (7 bases). This CDR3 comprises 15 residues. Trimming stripped 5 bases from V and 12 bases from J, with 23 bases between. Germline-derived CDR1 and CDR2 are MGHDK and SYGVNS. CDR3 sequence (DNA): TGTGCCAGCAGTTATGCGGGGGCCTACCCAATTGGGCAGTTCTTC. Residues: CASSYAGAYPIGQFF.

There are many counts of this clonotype. The rearrangement links TRBV7-9 to TRBJ2-3, with 12 nucleotides matching TRBD2. The CDR3 covers 16 residues. J lost 3 bases, V lost 5 bases, and 6 bases had no gene match. Germline loops: CDR1 SEHNR, CDR2 FQNEAQ (reference sequence). This chain's CDR3 is CASSTQTSGRTDTQYF. The DNA for the CDR3 is TGTGCCAGCAGCACCCAGACTAGCGGGAGAACAGATACGCAGTATTTT.

The V call is TRBV20-1, the J call TRBJ1-2; no clear D gene. The CDR3 runs to 11 residues. Trimming cost V 1 base and J 5 bases, with 5 bases left between them. Germline loops: CDR1 DFQATT, CDR2 SNEGSKA (reference sequence). DNA for the CDR3: TGCAGTGCTAGAGGGTTATATGGCTACACCTTC. This gives the protein CSARGLYGYTF.

This clonotype was counted ten times or more. J is TRBJ2-2 and V is TRBV2, with 7 bases that match TRBD2. Germline-derived CDR1 and CDR2 are SNHLY and FYNNEI. The length of the CDR3 is 12 residues. V lost 8 bases, J lost 7 bases, and 4 bases stayed unmatched. CDR3 bases: TGTGCCAGCTGGGAGGGGATCGGGGAGCTGTTTTTT. This gives the protein CASWEGIGELFF.

The V gene is TRBV19, the J gene TRBJ2-2; possibly TRBD1 for D (5 bases). V lost 7 bases and J 1 base, leaving 10 bases between the germline ends. The CDR3 runs 14 residues. Germline assignment: CDR1 LNHDA and CDR2 SQIVND (reference sequence). In DNA form, the CDR3 reads TGTGCCAGTAAGGTACAGGTGAACACCGGGGAGCTGTTTTTT. Its translation is CASKVQVNTGELFF.

This clonotype was detected ten times or more. V and J are TRBV6-1 and TRBJ2-5; no firm D call. Germline assignment: CDR1 MNHNS and CDR2 SASEGT. The V gene lost 6 bases and the J gene lost 3 bases, with 5 bases spanning the gap. CDR3 length: 11 residues. The CDR3 nucleotides read TGTGCCAGCAGGACCGAAGAGACCCAGTACTTC. Its translation is CASRTEETQYF.

At least ten counts were recorded for this clonotype. J is TRBJ1-1 and V is TRBV6-1; unclear D gene. This CDR3 is built from 16 residues. V was cut by 6 bases and J by 0 bases, with 17 bases left in between. Germline-derived CDR1 and CDR2 are MNHNS and SASEGT. CDR3 sequence: CASREQANLMNTEAFF. Written as DNA, the CDR3 is TGTGCCAGCAGGGAGCAGGCTAATCTCATGAACACTGAAGCTTTCTTT.

In this sample, this clonotype turned up many times. The V call is TRBV7-2, the J call TRBJ2-7; no reliable D call. CDR1 and CDR2 (germline): SGHTA, FQGNSA. CDR3 length: 14 amino acids. Trimming cost V 5 bases and J 3 bases, with 14 bases left between them. The CDR3: CASSPTPGGYEQYF. The CDR3 nucleotides are TGTGCCAGCAGCCCGACCCCCGGCGGCTACGAGCAGTACTTC.

This clonotype was seen repeatedly, ten times or more. The J gene is TRBJ2-2, the V gene TRBV9, with D possibly TRBD2 on 6 matching bases. The germline V gene encodes CDR1 SGDLS and CDR2 YYNGEE. The germline V and J ends were trimmed by 0 bases and 6 bases, with 15 bases remaining between them. CDR3 length: 16 residues. CDR3 amino acids: CASSVEAGSPPGELFF. The CDR3 DNA follows: TGTGCCAGCAGCGTAGAGGCGGGATCGCCCCCCGGGGAGCTGTTTTTT.